These T cell receptor beta chains were read from a single sample in a study of T cell responses to AZD1222 COVID-19 vaccine. Assay used: immunoSEQ multiplex PCR; TCRdb lists only in-frame clones, some missing. The sample consists of some 200,000 clones, approximately 90% of them appearing once. Sequenced here: peripheral blood, sampled on day 0 of AZD1222 vaccination. The receptors here all came from an adult in good health. The CDR3 runs from the conserved cysteine through the conserved F or W. Each record gives: CDR3 length, J gene, V gene, CDR3 protein.

13 TRBJ1-2 TRBV5-5 CASSLPQSNGYTF
20 TRBJ2-3 TRBV4-2 CASSLGSGLLAGGMMDTQYF
12 TRBJ1-2 TRBV4-3 CASSQVNYGYTF
14 TRBJ2-6 TRBV2 CASSDDSGANVLTF
16 TRBJ2-3 TRBV7-2 CASSSRTSGIGGTQYF
14 TRBJ2-3 TRBV7-2 CASSRRGPVDTQYF
14 TRBJ1-1 TRBV11-2 CASSLVSQSSEAFF
15 TRBJ2-3 TRBV7-9 CASSLEGRAKDTQYF
13 TRBJ2-7 TRBV28 CASSIRPQNEQYF
14 TRBJ2-3 TRBV7-2 CASSLRHPTDTQYF
12 TRBJ2-5 TRBV28 CASMGSGETQYF
13 TRBJ1-1 TRBV27 CASSLVAVTEAFF
15 TRBJ2-3 TRBV7-2 CASSPGQGDTDTQYF
15 TRBJ2-7 TRBV7-3 CASSLNGGKAYEQYF
14 TRBJ1-1 TRBV20-1 CSASYRAMNTEAFF
16 TRBJ2-5 TRBV7-8 CASSFLPERGVETQYF
14 TRBJ2-2 TRBV29-1 CSARPSSITGELFF
18 TRBJ2-1 TRBV9 CASSVASWDRLGKNEQFF
14 TRBJ2-3 TRBV7-8 CASSLTGGTDTQYF
13 TRBJ1-2 TRBV10-1 CASSESRGRGYTF
18 TRBJ1-4 TRBV27 CASSLKSGTGRANEKLFF
12 TRBJ1-1 TRBV27 CARGGRIVEAFF
13 TRBJ1-6 TRBV7-9 CASSPDGNSPLHF
15 TRBJ2-3 TRBV6-5 CASRPVLRGTDTQYF
14 TRBJ1-2 TRBV7-2 CASSLSRVNYGYTF
14 TRBJ2-7 TRBV19 CASSIAGGPREQYF
16 TRBJ1-1 TRBV19 CASQVGVGTMNTEAFF
14 TRBJ2-7 TRBV27 CASSSWTEGYEQYF
14 TRBJ2-3 TRBV7-2 CASSLREVADTQYF
17 TRBJ2-5 TRBV21-1 CASSKPKVHNREETQYF
19 TRBJ2-7 TRBV7-8 CASSPPRGLAGVNSYEQYF
14 TRBJ1-1 TRBV14 CASSQEMGDREAFF
12 TRBJ1-2 TRBV6-5 CASSYRGYGYTF
14 TRBJ1-1 TRBV5-1 CASSDKTQATEAFF
14 TRBJ2-3 TRBV5-1 CASSLYRGQDTQYF
16 TRBJ1-3 TRBV13 CASSPTGTGGGNTIYF
19 TRBJ2-1 TRBV19 CASSTAVPGQASSYNEQFF